These 20 T cell receptor beta chains share one sample of origin, sequenced in a study of blood T cell repertoires in COVID-19. The assay was immunoSEQ multiplex PCR, and TCRdb's table has in-frame clones only and misses some. The sample carries about 250,000 clones, 80% to 90% recorded once. The sequencing sample was made of PBMCs or T cells enriched from blood (not recorded which). The receptor set was obtained from a middle-aged man who had recovered from COVID-19.

The chain carries TRBV5-1 and TRBJ2-7, with D uncertain. Germline-derived CDR1 and CDR2 are SGHRS and YFSETQ. CDR3 length: 13 residues. Trimming took off 4 bases at V and 3 bases at J, with 11 bases between the two ends. CDR3 nucleotide sequence: TGCGCCAGCAGCACCGCGGTTAGCTACGAGCAGTACTTC. As protein: CASSTAVSYEQYF.

The rearrangement joins TRBV27 to TRBJ2-7; 8 bases map to TRBD2. Looked up from germline, CDR1 is MNHEY and CDR2 is SMNVEV (reference sequence). Trimming cost V 6 bases and J 3 bases; bases outside gene matches: 16. The CDR3 is 17 residues long. The CDR3 protein is CASSQRGTSGLYYEQYF. The CDR3, as DNA: TGTGCCAGCAGCCAAAGGGGCACTAGCGGACTATACTACGAGCAGTACTTC.

The genes are TRBV19 and TRBJ1-6, with D possibly TRBD1 on 6 matching bases. From germline, CDR1 is LNHDA and CDR2 SQIVND (reference sequence). CDR3 length: 14 residues. Trimming removed 3 bases from V and 11 bases from J, with 14 bases in between. The CDR3 loop is CASSMGGARTPLHF. CDR3 in DNA: TGTGCCAGTAGTATGGGGGGGGCCCGAACACCCCTCCACTTT.

The genes are TRBV4-1 and TRBJ2-7, with D maybe TRBD1 (6 bases). Per the germline V gene, CDR1 is MGHRA and CDR2 is YSYEKL. The CDR3 is 16 amino acids. Deletions cut 0 bases from V and 6 bases from J, with 18 bases between. The chain's CDR3 is CASSQEGQWASGEQYF. In nucleotides, the CDR3 is TGCGCCAGCAGCCAAGAAGGACAGTGGGCTTCGGGCGAGCAGTACTTC.

The rearrangement uses TRBV11-2 and TRBJ2-3; perhaps TRBD2 as D (5 bases). CDR3 length: 15 residues. Trimming left V 9 bases short and J 8 bases short, with 24 bases between. Germline-derived CDR1 and CDR2 are SGHAT and FQNNGV. In nucleotides, the CDR3 is TGTGCCAGTTCGTCGGTGCCCTCCCCCGAGGGTACGCAGTATTTT. Translated, it gives CASSSVPSPEGTQYF.

The chain has TRBV15 and TRBJ2-1; tentative D call: TRBD1 (6 bases). The CDR3 consists of 15 residues. CDR1 is LNHNV and CDR2 is YYDKDF in the germline V gene (reference sequence). Trimming pared 0 bases from V and 7 bases from J, leaving 13 bases between. CDR3 amino acids: CATSRDRGLGNEQFF. The CDR3, as DNA: TGTGCCACCAGCAGAGACAGGGGATTGGGGAATGAGCAGTTCTTC.

This chain uses TRBV10-3 with TRBJ1-2; a possible D gene is TRBD1 (6 bases). From germline, CDR1 is ENHRY and CDR2 SYGVKD. V gave up 0 bases and J gave up 2 bases, with 10 bases separating them. This CDR3 has 15 residues. The DNA of the CDR3 is TGTGCCATCAGTGAGTCTTTCACAGGGAACTATGGCTACACCTTC. Its protein is CAISESFTGNYGYTF.

The chain couples TRBV7-2 to TRBJ1-3, with 8 bases that match TRBD1. The CDR3 is 15 amino acids. Germline V gene lookup returns CDR1 SGHTA and CDR2 FQGNSA. Trimming removed 6 bases from V and 6 bases from J; junction bases left unmatched: 10. The CDR3 here is CASRKTGEQENTIYF. The CDR3 coding sequence is TGTGCCAGCAGGAAGACAGGGGAACAGGAAAACACCATATATTTT.

The V gene is TRBV10-2, the J gene TRBJ2-5, with 10 positions matching TRBD1. V dropped 4 bases and J dropped 9; count of bases not matched to a gene: 11. This CDR3 is built from 15 residues. CDR1 and CDR2 from the germline V gene are WSHSY and SAAADI. CDR3 region: CASSATRQGANAQYF. The CDR3 nucleotides read TGCGCCAGCAGTGCAACTAGACAGGGGGCCAACGCCCAGTACTTC.

The rearrangement links TRBV9 to TRBJ1-2, with D possibly being TRBD1 (5 bases). The germline V and J ends were trimmed by 4 bases and 1 base, with 11 bases remaining between them. Germline V gene sequence: CDR1 SGDLS, CDR2 YYNGEE. The CDR3 has 14 residues. CDR3 protein: CASSPSGGNYGYTF. The DNA of the CDR3 is TGTGCCAGCAGCCCGAGCGGGGGTAACTATGGCTACACCTTC. Filled out from reference TRBV9 and TRBJ1-2, the complete variable domain reads DSGVTQTPKHLITATGQRVTLRCSPRSGDLSVYWYQQSLDQGLQFLIQYYNGEERAKGNILERFSAQQFPDLHSELNLSSLELGDSALYFCASSPSGGNYGYTFGSGTRLTVV.

This rearrangement joins TRBV18 to TRBJ2-7; TRBD2 is a possible D gene (5 bases). Between the trimmed V and J ends, which lost 0 bases and 1 base, there was a span of 13 bases. This CDR3 region has 16 residues. CDR1 and CDR2 from the germline V gene are KGHSH and LQKENI. In DNA form, the CDR3 reads TGTGCCAGCTCACCACCCGAGCTAGCTCATTCCTACGAGCAGTACTTC. Translated, it gives CASSPPELAHSYEQYF.

The chain couples TRBV30 to TRBJ1-5, with TRBD1 identical over 9 bases. The CDR3 spans 14 residues. The germline V gene encodes CDR1 GTSNPN and CDR2 SVGIG (reference sequence). V lost 1 base and J lost 2; bases outside the gene matches: 0. The CDR3 DNA reads as TGTGCCTGGAGTGGGACAGGGGGCAATCAGCCCCAGCATTTT. Residues: CAWSGTGGNQPQHF. Using reference TRBV30 and TRBJ1-5 for the parts outside the CDR3, the full variable domain is SQTIHQWPATLVQPVGSPLSLECTVEGTSNPNLYWYRQAAGRGLQLLFYSVGIGQISSEVPQNLSASRPQDRQFILSSKKLLLSDSGFYLCAWSGTGGNQPQHFGDGTRLSIL.

This sequence joins TRBV6-2 or TRBV6-3 and TRBJ2-7; 10 bases agree with TRBD1. Losses at the gene ends were 4 bases for V and 6 bases for J; bases not matched to a gene: 6. Germline V CDR1 and CDR2: MNHEY, SVGEGT. CDR3 size: 14 residues. CDR3 loop: CASSWDRGRSEQYF. The CDR3 nucleotides read TGTGCCAGCAGTTGGGACAGGGGACGCAGCGAGCAGTACTTC.

In its sample, this clone was seen a few times. For the CDR3, the DNA is TGTGCCAGCAGTGACTCGACTAGCGGGAGCAATGAGCAGTTCTTC. Translation: CASSDSTSGSNEQFF. V gene TRBV6-4 combines with J gene TRBJ2-1, with 12 bases that match TRBD2. V lost 0 bases, J lost 6 bases, and 0 bases stayed unmatched. CDR3 size: 15 residues. The germline gives CDR1 MRHNA, CDR2 SNTAGT.

This clone was recorded a few times. The rearrangement links TRBV5-1 to TRBJ1-1; 11 bases line up with TRBD1. J gave up 4 bases and V 1 base, and 6 bases lay outside the gene matches. CDR1 SGHRS and CDR2 YFSETQ come from the germline V gene. The CDR3 runs to 16 residues. CDR3 nucleotide sequence: TGCGCCAGCAGCTTGACACCCGGGACAGGGGGCACTGAAGCTTTCTTT. The encoded protein is CASSLTPGTGGTEAFF.

V is TRBV28 and J is TRBJ1-2; TRBD1 matches 7 bases. J was trimmed by 2 bases and V by 6 bases; bases with no gene match: 3. The germline gives CDR1 MDHEN, CDR2 SYDVKM. This CDR3 spans 13 amino acids. The CDR3 loop is CASSQQGNYGYTF. CDR3 nucleotide sequence: TGTGCCAGCAGCCAACAGGGGAACTATGGCTACACCTTC.

V is TRBV24-1 and J is TRBJ2-3; 13 bases are a match to TRBD2. V trimming: 4 bases; J trimming: 2 bases; junction bases outside the gene matches: 5. This CDR3 has 17 amino acids. Germline V gene sequence: CDR1 KGHDR, CDR2 SFDVKD. The CDR3 DNA is TGTGCCACCAGTGACCAAGGACTAGCGGGGGTCACAGATACGCAGTATTTT. This sequence encodes CATSDQGLAGVTDTQYF.

The rearrangement links TRBV19 to TRBJ1-1, with D unresolved. CDR3 size: 16 residues. Germline lookup yields CDR1 LNHDA and CDR2 SQIVND (reference sequence). V was pared by 1 base and J by 0 bases, with 12 bases between. The CDR3 is CASSIGAVRMNTEAFF. In nucleotides, the CDR3 is TGTGCCAGTAGTATAGGGGCAGTCAGAATGAACACTGAAGCTTTCTTT.

This chain links TRBV5-1 with TRBJ2-5, with TRBD2 matching over 12 bases. J lost 2 bases, V lost 1 base, and 6 bases had no gene match. Germline lookup yields CDR1 SGHRS and CDR2 YFSETQ. The CDR3 runs to 17 residues. In nucleotides, the CDR3 is TGCGCCAGCAGCTTGACTAGCGGGGGGACTGGACAAGAGACCCAGTACTTC. Translated, it gives CASSLTSGGTGQETQYF.

This clone was counted a few times. The chain is built from TRBV6-5 and TRBJ2-1, with a possible D match to TRBD1 (6 bases). The CDR3 extends over 15 amino acids. V was cut by 10 bases and J by 8 bases, with 24 bases left in between. CDR1 is MNHEY, CDR2 SVGAGI, per germline. The chain's CDR3 is CATTRDRRSIDEQFF. The CDR3 nucleotides read TGTGCCACGACACGTGACAGGCGTAGTATCGATGAGCAGTTCTTC.